This T cell receptor (beta chain) was recovered during a study of cytomegalovirus exposure and HLA in healthy donors. CDR1 is LGHNA and CDR2 is YSLEER in the germline V gene. The CDR3 totals 14 residues. The V segment lost 0 bases and the J segment 15 bases; nucleotides outside the gene matches: 7. Study results and limitations: Roughly uniform sequencing depth across donors was assumed, possibly incorrectly. The authors later linked a missense DCLRE1C variant to TCR beta V- and J-gene trimming. Highly shared variants forming one cluster were likely a sequencing artifact. The productive fraction for most TCR beta V segments was about 90% or about 30% in an earlier analysis.

13 Jbeta primers and 60 Vbeta primers were used for the PCR. The data were produced by immunoSEQ multiplex PCR, yet TCRdb's version contains in-frame clones alone and is incomplete. The table records 100,000 to 150,000 clones, roughly 72% of them present only once. A note on this clone: Its specificity is not known.

The specimen sequenced was PBMCs. This clonotype was obtained from a man aged 35 to 55 in good health and CMV-seropositive. This chain joins TRBV4-3 and TRBJ2-1; 11 nucleotides align to TRBD2. CDR3 DNA sequence: TGCGCCAGCAGCCAAGACGAACTAGCGGGAGTCCCGTTCTTC. This gives the protein CASSQDELAGVPFF.